What follows are 7 T cell receptor beta chains derived from one specimen sequenced in a study of patients and donors after allogeneic stem cell transplantation. One entry per CDR3 protein, called by TCRdb with MiXCR from the RT-PCR reads. The sample holds about 200,000 distinct CDR3 sequences; around 40% are singletons and the top ten take 11%. Sequenced sample: blood, either unsorted or a sorted T cell fraction (not recorded which). The receptors stem from a human donor who was either an allogeneic HSCT recipient or a stem cell or donor lymphocyte infusion donor (not recorded which). It is not recorded whose cells these are; they may come from a transplant donor.

The chain carries TRBV11-2 and TRBJ2-1; the D gene is possibly TRBD1 (5 bases). Germline assignment: CDR1 SGHAT and CDR2 FQNNGV. The CDR3 is made up of 16 amino acids. The V gene lost 5 bases and the J gene lost 1 base, with 15 bases spanning the gap. CDR3 amino acids: CASSPVRGRSYNEQFF. CDR3 coding DNA: TGTGCCAGCAGCCCTGTTAGGGGCCGGTCCTACAATGAGCAGTTCTTC.

Here the CDR3 DNA reads TGTGCCAGCAAAACTCGTGTCCCGTCGGGCACTGAAGCTTTCTTT. This sequence encodes CASKTRVPSGTEAFF. V usage is TRBV6-5 and J usage is TRBJ1-1; no clear D gene. V lost 7 bases and J 4 bases, leaving 19 bases between the germline ends. The CDR3 runs 15 residues. Germline V gene lookup returns CDR1 MNHEY and CDR2 SVGAGI.

The chain has TRBV30 and TRBJ1-2; D unresolved. Germline CDR1 and CDR2: GTSNPN and SVGIG (reference sequence). The ends were cut back, 3 bases at V and 6 bases at J, with 14 bases in the middle. This CDR3 spans 13 amino acids. This chain's CDR3 is CAWSATTGNGYTF. CDR3 DNA sequence: TGTGCCTGGAGCGCGACGACGGGGAATGGCTACACCTTC.

The chain recombines TRBV5-1 with TRBJ1-6; D unresolved. CDR1 and CDR2 (germline): SGHRS, YFSETQ. The germline V and J ends were trimmed by 0 bases and 3 bases, with 7 bases remaining between them. The CDR3 spans 15 residues. The chain's CDR3 is CASSLDDFYNSPLHF. DNA for the CDR3: TGCGCCAGCAGCTTGGATGACTTCTATAATTCACCCCTCCACTTT.

This rearrangement joins TRBV5-1 to TRBJ1-4; tentatively, D is TRBD1 (6 bases). This CDR3 spans 16 amino acids. V was shortened by 0 bases and J by 3 bases, with 12 bases between the two germline ends. Per germline, CDR1 SGHRS and CDR2 YFSETQ. CDR3 in amino acids: CASSLARRGPNEKLFF. CDR3 sequence (DNA): TGCGCCAGCAGCTTGGCTAGGCGGGGGCCTAATGAAAAACTGTTTTTT.

The chain recombines TRBV7-8 with TRBJ1-1; D gene ambiguous. The CDR3 has 12 amino acids. The germline gives CDR1 SGHVS, CDR2 FQNEAQ. V was cut by 1 base and J by 6 bases, with 6 bases left in between. DNA of the CDR3: TGTGCCAGCAGCTTAGGAGCTGCTGAAGCTTTCTTT. Amino acid sequence: CASSLGAAEAFF.

The chain combines TRBV12-3 or TRBV12-4 with TRBJ1-4; D call uncertain. Trimming shortened V by 5 bases and J by 7 bases, and 11 bases separated the two germline ends. This CDR3 spans 13 amino acids. The CDR3 nucleotides read TGTGCCAGCAGTCCCCTTATGACTGAAAAACTGTTTTTT. Its protein product is CASSPLMTEKLFF.